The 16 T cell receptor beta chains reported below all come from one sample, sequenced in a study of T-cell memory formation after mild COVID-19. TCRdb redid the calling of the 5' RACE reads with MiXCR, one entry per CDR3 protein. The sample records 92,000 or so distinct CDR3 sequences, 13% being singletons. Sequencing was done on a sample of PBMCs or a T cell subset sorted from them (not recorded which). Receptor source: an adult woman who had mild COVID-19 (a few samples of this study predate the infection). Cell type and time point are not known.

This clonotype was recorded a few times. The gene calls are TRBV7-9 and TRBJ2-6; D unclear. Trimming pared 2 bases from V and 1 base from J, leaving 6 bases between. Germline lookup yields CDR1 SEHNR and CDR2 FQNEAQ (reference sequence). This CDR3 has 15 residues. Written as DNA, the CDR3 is TGTGCCAGCAGCTTAATCGTATCTGGGGCCAACGTCCTGACTTTC. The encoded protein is CASSLIVSGANVLTF. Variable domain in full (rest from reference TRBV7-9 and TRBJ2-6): DTGVSQNPRHKITKRGQNVTFRCDPISEHNRLYWYRQTLGQGPEFLTYFQNEAQLEKSRLLSDRFSAERPKGSFSTLEIQRTEQGDSAMYLCASSLIVSGANVLTFGAGSRLTVL.

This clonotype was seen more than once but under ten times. For the CDR3, the DNA is TGCAGTGCTAGAGATATAGTAGTAGAAGATACGCAGTATTTT. Protein sequence: CSARDIVVEDTQYF. The chain joins TRBV20-1 to TRBJ2-3; D ambiguous. In germline, CDR1 is DFQATT, CDR2 SNEGSKA (reference sequence). The V and J ends lost 0 bases and 5 bases respectively, with 12 bases between them. This CDR3 is 14 amino acids long.

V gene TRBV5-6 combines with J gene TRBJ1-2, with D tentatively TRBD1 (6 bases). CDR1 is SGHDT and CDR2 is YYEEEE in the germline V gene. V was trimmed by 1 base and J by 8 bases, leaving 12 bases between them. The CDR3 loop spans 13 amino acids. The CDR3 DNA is TGTGCCAGCAGCTTGATCGCAGGGGTAGGCTACACCTTC. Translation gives CASSLIAGVGYTF.

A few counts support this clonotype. CDR3 sequence (DNA): TGCAGCGTTGAAGTGACAGGGGTTGCCTACGAGCAGTACTTC. Translating gives CSVEVTGVAYEQYF. The rearrangement joins TRBV29-1 to TRBJ2-7; 8 nucleotides line up with TRBD1. Germline V CDR1 and CDR2: SQVTM, ANQGSEA. This CDR3 has 14 amino acids. The junction had 4 bases not matched to a gene; V was cut back by 1 base and J by 2 bases.

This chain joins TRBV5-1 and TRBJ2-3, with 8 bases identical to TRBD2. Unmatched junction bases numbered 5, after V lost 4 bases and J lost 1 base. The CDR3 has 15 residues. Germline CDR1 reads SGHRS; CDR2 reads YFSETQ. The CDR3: CASSMSGGRTDTQYF. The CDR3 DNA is TGCGCCAGCAGCATGAGCGGGGGCCGCACAGATACGCAGTATTTT.

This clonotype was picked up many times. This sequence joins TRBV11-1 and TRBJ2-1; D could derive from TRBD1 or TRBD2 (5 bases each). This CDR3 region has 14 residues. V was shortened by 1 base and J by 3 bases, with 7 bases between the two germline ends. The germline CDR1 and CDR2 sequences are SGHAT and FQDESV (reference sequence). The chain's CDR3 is CASSLGGDYNEQFF. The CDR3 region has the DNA TGTGCCAGCAGCTTAGGAGGGGACTACAATGAGCAGTTCTTC.

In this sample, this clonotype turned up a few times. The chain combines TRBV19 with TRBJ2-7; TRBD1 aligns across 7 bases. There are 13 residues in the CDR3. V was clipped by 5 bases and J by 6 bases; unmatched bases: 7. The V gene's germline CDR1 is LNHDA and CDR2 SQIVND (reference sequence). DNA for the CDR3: TGTGCCAGTAGTTGGGGCGACAGGGCCGAGCAGTACTTC. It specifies CASSWGDRAEQYF.

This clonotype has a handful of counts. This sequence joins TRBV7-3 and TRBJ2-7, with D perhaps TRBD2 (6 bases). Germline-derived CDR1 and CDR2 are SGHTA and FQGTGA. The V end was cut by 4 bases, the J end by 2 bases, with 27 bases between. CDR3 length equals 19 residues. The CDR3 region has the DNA TGTGCCAGCAGCTCCCCTTTAGCGGAGGAGCAGCCTCGAACCTACGAGCAGTACTTC. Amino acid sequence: CASSSPLAEEQPRTYEQYF.

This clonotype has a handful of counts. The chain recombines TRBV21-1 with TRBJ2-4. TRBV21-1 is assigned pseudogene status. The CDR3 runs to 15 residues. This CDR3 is CASSKGGLAKNIQYF. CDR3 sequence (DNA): TGTGCCAGCAGCAAAGGGGGGTTAGCCAAAAACATTCAGTACTTC.

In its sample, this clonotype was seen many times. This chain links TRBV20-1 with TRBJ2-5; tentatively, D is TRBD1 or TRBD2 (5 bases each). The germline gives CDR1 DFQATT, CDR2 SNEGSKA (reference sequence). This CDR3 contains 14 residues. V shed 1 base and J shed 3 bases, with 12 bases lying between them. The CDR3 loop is CSARGGAAEETQYF. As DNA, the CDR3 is TGCAGTGCTAGAGGAGGGGCCGCCGAAGAGACCCAGTACTTC.

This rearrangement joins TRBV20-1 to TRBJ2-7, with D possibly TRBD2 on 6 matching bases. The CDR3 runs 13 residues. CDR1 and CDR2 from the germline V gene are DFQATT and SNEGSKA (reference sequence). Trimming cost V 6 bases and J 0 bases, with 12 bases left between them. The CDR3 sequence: CSATSLSSYEQYF. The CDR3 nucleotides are TGCAGTGCCACTAGCCTTAGCTCCTACGAGCAGTACTTC.

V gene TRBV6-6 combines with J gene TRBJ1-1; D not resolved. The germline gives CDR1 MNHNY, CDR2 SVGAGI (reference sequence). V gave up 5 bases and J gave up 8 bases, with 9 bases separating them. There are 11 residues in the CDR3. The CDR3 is CASSPGFEAFF. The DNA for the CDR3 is TGTGCCAGCAGTCCGGGCTTCGAAGCTTTCTTT.

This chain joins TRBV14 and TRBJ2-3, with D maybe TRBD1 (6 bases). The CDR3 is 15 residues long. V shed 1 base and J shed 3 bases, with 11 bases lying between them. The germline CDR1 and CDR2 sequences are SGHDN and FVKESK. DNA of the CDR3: TGTGCCAGCAGCCAAGGTGGGACATCGACAGATACGCAGTATTTT. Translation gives CASSQGGTSTDTQYF.

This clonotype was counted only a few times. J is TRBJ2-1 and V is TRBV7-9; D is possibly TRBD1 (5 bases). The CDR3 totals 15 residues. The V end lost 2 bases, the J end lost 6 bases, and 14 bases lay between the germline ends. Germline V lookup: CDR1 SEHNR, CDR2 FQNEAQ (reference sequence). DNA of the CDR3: TGTGCCAGCAGCTTACCGGTTGGGCAGGGCAATGAGCAGTTCTTC. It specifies CASSLPVGQGNEQFF.

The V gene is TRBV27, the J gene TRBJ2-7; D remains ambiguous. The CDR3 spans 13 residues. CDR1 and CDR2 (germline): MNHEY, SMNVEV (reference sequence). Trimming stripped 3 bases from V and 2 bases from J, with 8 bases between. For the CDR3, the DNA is TGTGCCAGCAGTTTTCAGTTCGCCTACGAGCAGTACTTC. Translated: CASSFQFAYEQYF.

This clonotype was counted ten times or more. This chain's CDR3 is CASSRGPYNEQFF. The CDR3 DNA follows: TGTGCCAGCAGTAGGGGACCTTACAATGAGCAGTTCTTC. The rearrangement joins TRBV6-6 to TRBJ2-1; D tentatively reads TRBD1 or TRBD2 (5 bases each). CDR1 is MNHNY and CDR2 is SVGAGI in the germline V gene (reference sequence). V was trimmed by 5 bases and J by 4 bases, leaving 9 bases between them. CDR3 size: 13 residues.